This TCR beta chain originates from a study of blood T cell repertoires in COVID-19. The CDR3 loop spans 14 amino acids. Germline trimming cut 6 bases from V and 8 bases from J; bases unmatched to any gene: 8. The V gene's germline CDR1 is LNHDA and CDR2 SQIVND (reference sequence). Produced via immunoSEQ multiplex PCR; TCRdb's table is partial and in-frame only. The sample lists 350,000 to 450,000 clones, about 85% occurring once. This chain connects TRBV19 to TRBJ1-4, with 8 bases fitting TRBD1. Sequenced: peripheral blood. The clonotype comes from a young woman with acute or convalescent COVID-19. CDR3 sequence: CASRTTGAREKLFF. For the CDR3, the DNA is TGTGCCAGTAGAACGACAGGGGCGAGGGAAAAACTGTTTTTT.